This T cell receptor (beta chain) derives from a study of regulatory T cells in long-lasting Graves disease. Time point indicated: persistent/refractory GD, antithyroid drugs over 5 years with positive TRAb. From RNA extracted from PBMCs, the TCR library was made. Notes on the study in general: Persistent patients had a count of shared public clonotypes (approximately 2,700) that exceeded that of new patients (almost 1,000).

This clonotype has only a few counts. Its antigen is not known. Investigators prepared the TCR beta libraries by applying iRepertoire HTBI primers and Arm-PCR of CDR3 regions. TCRdb itself ran the multiplex PCR reads through MiXCR, one entry per CDR3 protein. The sample yields more than 650,000 distinct CDR3 sequences, around 30% seen once. This receptor was identified in a female donor with Graves disease. Material: peripheral blood mononuclear cells (PBMCs), obtained when the disease was refractory, from a patient treated with antithyroid drugs.

The CDR3 protein is CASSPLGTMGSYEQYF. The CDR3 bases are TGTGCCAGCAGCCCGCTGGGGACTATGGGATCCTACGAGCAGTACTTC. V and J are TRBV7-9 and TRBJ2-7; TRBD2 matches 7 bases. Unmatched junction bases numbered 11, after V lost 5 bases and J lost 1 base. The CDR3 loop spans 16 amino acids. Germline V gene sequence: CDR1 SEHNR, CDR2 FQNEAQ (reference sequence).